Below, 25 T cell receptor beta chains from the same sample are listed, as sequenced in a study of shared clonotypes between healthy human individuals. TCRdb keeps only in-frame clones here, not all; method: immunoSEQ multiplex PCR. This table has approximately 980,000 clones, more than 75% appearing once. Sequencing input: memory CD4+ T cells sorted from blood. The subset was: CD45RA-negative fraction. The receptors originated from a man between 18 and 35 years old in good health.

V gene TRBV7-2 combines with J gene TRBJ2-1; 14 positions agree with TRBD2. Germline V gene sequence: CDR1 SGHTA, CDR2 FQGNSA. With 5 bases clipped from V and 10 bases from J, the junction kept 19 bases outside the gene matches. CDR3 length equals 19 residues. The CDR3 nucleotides read TGTGCCAGCAGCCACCCGGGACTAGCGGGAGAAATCAGAGTAAGGGAGCAGTTCTTC. It specifies CASSHPGLAGEIRVREQFF.

The V and J genes are TRBV7-8 and TRBJ2-7; 8 bases map to TRBD1. Germline values: CDR1 SGHVS, CDR2 FQNEAQ. This CDR3 is 15 amino acids long. Germline trimming cut 1 base from V and 5 bases from J; bases unmatched to any gene: 7. The CDR3 region is CASSLVKGQGHEQYF. DNA of the CDR3: TGTGCCAGCAGCTTAGTAAAAGGACAGGGCCACGAGCAGTACTTC. Filled out from reference TRBV7-8 and TRBJ2-7, the complete variable domain reads GAGVSQSPRYKVAKRGQDVALRCDPISGHVSLFWYQQALGQGPEFLTYFQNEAQLDKSGLPSDRFFAERPEGSVSTLKIQRTQQEDSAVYLCASSLVKGQGHEQYFGPGTRLTVT.

This rearrangement joins TRBV15 to TRBJ2-7, with D maybe TRBD2 (6 bases). V lost 1 base and J lost 3, with 16 bases in between. The CDR3 runs to 16 residues. Germline assignment: CDR1 LNHNV and CDR2 YYDKDF (reference sequence). The CDR3 loop is CATSRVSPGVSYEQYF. CDR3 bases: TGTGCCACCAGCAGAGTCTCACCGGGGGTTAGCTACGAGCAGTACTTC. Full variable domain (missing parts from reference TRBV15 and TRBJ2-7): DAMVIQNPRYQVTQFGKPVTLSCSQTLNHNVMYWYQQKSSQAPKLLFHYYDKDFNNEADTPDNFQSRRPNTSFCFLDIRSPGLGDTAMYLCATSRVSPGVSYEQYFGPGTRLTVT.

The V and J genes are TRBV19 and TRBJ1-3, with unresolved D. The CDR3 contains 15 residues. The germline gives CDR1 LNHDA, CDR2 SQIVND (reference sequence). Trimming pared 6 bases from V and 4 bases from J, leaving 16 bases between. CDR3 region: CASRDASVTGNTIYF. DNA of the CDR3: TGTGCCAGTAGAGACGCGTCGGTTACGGGAAACACCATATATTTT.

V usage is TRBV14 and J usage is TRBJ1-2; 7 bases are shared with TRBD1. Trimming took 4 bases from V and 6 from J; bases not matched to a gene: 17. CDR3 size: 17 residues. Looked up from germline, CDR1 is SGHDN and CDR2 is FVKESK. DNA for the CDR3: TGTGCCAGCAGCCCCGGGACAGCTGCTTTTGGCGGAAATGGCTACACCTTC. Translated: CASSPGTAAFGGNGYTF.

The chain recombines TRBV11-2 with TRBJ2-3; 8 nucleotides line up with TRBD2. Trimming took 6 bases from V and 1 from J; bases not matched to a gene: 9. This CDR3 is built from 16 residues. CDR1 is SGHAT, CDR2 FQNNGV, per germline. CDR3: CASRSIAGKGTDTQYF. CDR3 DNA: TGTGCCAGCAGAAGTATAGCGGGGAAGGGCACAGATACGCAGTATTTT.

The chain links TRBV19 to TRBJ1-1; D is undetermined. The CDR3 contains 11 residues. V was clipped by 1 base and J by 8 bases, with 5 bases between them. Looked up from germline, CDR1 is LNHDA and CDR2 is SQIVND (reference sequence). DNA for the CDR3: TGTGCCAGTAGTATAGCCAGAGAAGCTTTCTTT. Its protein is CASSIAREAFF.

This chain joins TRBV4-1 and TRBJ1-2; D unresolved. Germline V gene lookup returns CDR1 MGHRA and CDR2 YSYEKL. The CDR3 sequence is 15 residues long. V lost 0 bases and J 4 bases, leaving 12 bases between the germline ends. DNA for the CDR3: TGCGCCAGCAGCCAAGAGGGTCGGGGTCGCTATGGCTACACCTTC. It translates to CASSQEGRGRYGYTF.

The V call is TRBV7-2, the J call TRBJ1-5; D unclear. Germline CDR1 reads SGHTA; CDR2 reads FQGNSA. The CDR3 is made up of 11 amino acids. V gave up 1 base and J gave up 11 bases, with 6 bases separating them. The DNA of the CDR3 is TGTGCCAGCAGCTTAGGGGAAACCCAGCATTTT. Its translation: CASSLGETQHF.

This chain's CDR3 is CASSPPRLAGGPNEQFF. For the CDR3, the DNA is TGTGCCAGCTCACCCCCGAGACTAGCGGGGGGGCCCAATGAGCAGTTCTTC. V usage is TRBV18 and J usage is TRBJ2-1; TRBD2 matches at 14 bases. J was trimmed by 6 bases and V by 3 bases; bases with no gene match: 7. CDR1 KGHSH and CDR2 LQKENI come from the germline V gene. This CDR3 spans 17 amino acids.

This clone was observed many times. This sequence joins TRBV5-1 and TRBJ1-1; TRBD1 is a possible D gene (5 bases). V was trimmed by 1 base and J by 4 bases, leaving 8 bases between them. Looked up from germline, CDR1 is SGHRS and CDR2 is YFSETQ. There are 13 residues in the CDR3. As DNA, the CDR3 is TGCGCCAGCAGCTTGTACGGGGCCACTGAAGCTTTCTTT. Translation: CASSLYGATEAFF.

To note about this clone: The sample carries other DNA sequences with the same CDR3. The chain links TRBV28 to TRBJ1-2, with a possible D match to TRBD1 (6 bases). The V end lost 2 bases, the J end lost 2 bases, and 6 bases lay between the germline ends. The CDR3 spans 13 residues. The V gene's germline CDR1 is MDHEN and CDR2 SYDVKM. The CDR3 DNA follows: TGTGCCAGCAGTTTAACAGGGAACTATGGCTACACCTTC. Translation: CASSLTGNYGYTF.

The chain combines TRBV18 with TRBJ1-4, with D perhaps matching TRBD1 (6 bases). The germline CDR1 and CDR2 sequences are KGHSH and LQKENI. The CDR3 has 15 residues. V shed 4 bases and J shed 8 bases, with 17 bases lying between them. The CDR3 loop reads CASSRGSGAGEKLFF. The CDR3 coding sequence is TGTGCCAGCTCACGAGGATCGGGGGCGGGAGAAAAACTGTTTTTT.

This chain uses TRBV10-3 with TRBJ1-1; the D gene is possibly TRBD1 (5 bases). V was cut by 11 bases and J by 6 bases, with 19 bases left in between. Germline V CDR1 and CDR2: ENHRY, SYGVKD. The CDR3 is 13 residues long. As DNA, the CDR3 is TGTGCCGTACACGAGACAGCGTACGCTGAAGCTTTCTTT. This encodes CAVHETAYAEAFF.

This chain connects TRBV2 to TRBJ1-4; 7 bases are a match to TRBD1. CDR3 length: 13 amino acids. Per germline, CDR1 SNHLY and CDR2 FYNNEI. V lost 6 bases, J lost 8 bases, and 6 bases stayed unmatched. CDR3 region: CASRNQGEEKLFF. CDR3 in DNA: TGTGCCAGCAGGAACCAGGGGGAAGAAAAACTGTTTTTT. The whole variable domain, filled in from reference TRBV2 and TRBJ1-4, reads EPEVTQTPSHQVTQMGQEVILRCVPISNHLYFYWYRQILGQKVEFLVSFYNNEISEKSEIFDDQFSVERPDGSNFTLKIRSTKLEDSAMYFCASRNQGEEKLFFGSGTQLSVL.

The sample holds one count of this clone. This sequence joins TRBV7-6 and TRBJ2-1; D gene unclear. The V gene's germline CDR1 is SGHVS and CDR2 FNYEAQ. V lost 1 base and J 0 bases, leaving 4 bases between the germline ends. This CDR3 region has 14 residues. CDR3 in amino acids: CASSLDSSYNEQFF. As DNA, the CDR3 is TGTGCCAGCAGCTTAGATAGCTCCTACAATGAGCAGTTCTTC.

The chain recombines TRBV6-5 with TRBJ1-5; D is possibly TRBD1 (6 bases). Germline assignment: CDR1 MNHEY and CDR2 SVGAGI. This CDR3 region has 15 residues. Deletions cut 6 bases from V and 7 bases from J, with 19 bases between. CDR3 residues: CASRDVRDMHQPQHF. As DNA, the CDR3 is TGTGCCAGCAGGGACGTCCGGGACATGCACCAGCCCCAGCATTTT.

The chain links TRBV2 to TRBJ1-5; D is undetermined. Germline V lookup: CDR1 SNHLY, CDR2 FYNNEI. Trimming cost V 2 bases and J 3 bases, with 11 bases left between them. The CDR3 loop spans 15 amino acids. This CDR3 is CASSESGSFNQPQHF. CDR3 in DNA: TGTGCCAGCAGTGAATCTGGGTCGTTCAATCAGCCCCAGCATTTT. The whole variable domain, filled in from reference TRBV2 and TRBJ1-5, reads EPEVTQTPSHQVTQMGQEVILRCVPISNHLYFYWYRQILGQKVEFLVSFYNNEISEKSEIFDDQFSVERPDGSNFTLKIRSTKLEDSAMYFCASSESGSFNQPQHFGDGTRLSIL.

The chain employs TRBV28 and TRBJ1-2, with 9 bases matching TRBD1. The CDR3 contains 14 residues. The V segment lost 6 bases and the J segment 4 bases; nucleotides outside the gene matches: 6. CDR1 is MDHEN and CDR2 is SYDVKM in the germline V gene. The CDR3, as DNA: TGTGCCAGCAGGACAGGGGGGGTAGGCTATGGCTACACCTTC. Encoded protein: CASRTGGVGYGYTF.

The rearrangement joins TRBV5-6 to TRBJ1-1; D unclear. The germline V gene encodes CDR1 SGHDT and CDR2 YYEEEE. The CDR3 runs to 14 residues. The V gene lost 2 bases and the J gene lost 1 base, with 9 bases spanning the gap. CDR3 region: CASSFVRGNTEAFF. As DNA, the CDR3 is TGTGCCAGCAGCTTTGTGAGAGGGAACACTGAAGCTTTCTTT.

V usage is TRBV5-1 and J usage is TRBJ2-1, with TRBD2 matching 8 bases. Germline assignment: CDR1 SGHRS and CDR2 YFSETQ. CDR3 length: 14 amino acids. The V and J ends lost 3 bases and 7 bases, in that order; junction bases with no gene match: 6. The CDR3, as DNA: TGCGCCAGCAGCTCAACTAGCGGTGTAAATGAGCAGTTCTTC. Translation: CASSSTSGVNEQFF.

In regard to this clone: Within the sample, other DNA sequences also encode this same CDR3. The rearrangement joins TRBV7-2 to TRBJ1-1; no clear D. Trimming took 5 bases from V and 5 from J, leaving 6 bases between them. The CDR3 runs to 11 residues. The germline V gene has CDR1 SGHTA and CDR2 FQGNSA. CDR3 residues: CASSPRTEAFF. The CDR3, as DNA: TGTGCCAGCAGCCCCCGGACTGAAGCTTTCTTT. Together with reference TRBV7-2 and TRBJ1-1, the CDR3 gives the full variable domain: GAGVSQSPSNKVTEKGKDVELRCDPISGHTALYWYRQSLGQGLEFLIYFQGNSAPDKSGLPSDRFSAERTGGSVSTLTIQRTQQEDSAVYLCASSPRTEAFFGQGTRLTVV.

This clone showed up just a few times. The genes are TRBV5-4 and TRBJ1-1, with 8 bases aligning to TRBD1. V was pared by 4 bases and J by 5 bases, with 4 bases of the junction left unmatched. Germline-derived CDR1 and CDR2 are SGHNT and YYREEE (reference sequence). This CDR3 comprises 13 residues. The CDR3 DNA is TGTGCCAGCAGCAGCGACAGGGGTACTGAAGCTTTCTTT. It translates to CASSSDRGTEAFF.

This clone has more than one count but fewer than ten. Other nucleotide sequences from this sample produce the same CDR3. The chain links TRBV6-1 to TRBJ1-6, with TRBD1 matching over 9 bases. The CDR3 length is 16 residues. Germline V lookup: CDR1 MNHNS, CDR2 SASEGT. Trimming cost V 4 bases and J 1 base; bases outside gene matches: 2. CDR3 region: CASSATGGSYNSPLHF. For the CDR3, the DNA is TGTGCCAGCAGTGCGACAGGGGGGTCCTATAATTCACCCCTCCACTTT.

Details on this clone: A much larger clone lies a single base off, so this may be a read error. This CDR3 is also generated by other DNA sequences in the sample. V usage is TRBV2 and J usage is TRBJ2-3; 10 bases match TRBD1. The CDR3 runs to 13 residues. Unmatched junction bases numbered 0, after V lost 6 bases and J lost 3 bases. Germline V gene data show CDR1 as SNHLY and CDR2 as FYNNEI. As DNA, the CDR3 is TGTGCCAGCAGGGGACAGGGGACAGATACGCAGTATTTT. This encodes CASRGQGTDTQYF.